The 8 T cell receptor beta chains below come from one sample, sequenced in a study of T cell responses to AZD1222 COVID-19 vaccine. Clones were read by immunoSEQ multiplex PCR, and TCRdb kept only the in-frame ones, dropping some. The sample yields some 100,000 clones, around 84% seen once. The source material was peripheral blood, sampled on day 0 of AZD1222 vaccination. The receptors originated from an adult in good health.

The chain has TRBV7-2 and TRBJ1-5, with 8 nucleotides matching TRBD1. After removal of 5 bases from V and 5 bases from J, the junction contained 8 bases not matched to a gene. The CDR3 loop spans 15 amino acids. Germline loops: CDR1 SGHTA, CDR2 FQGNSA. The CDR3 DNA reads TGTGCCAGCAGCCTAACGACAGGGGTGGATCAGCCCCAGCATTTT. Encoded protein: CASSLTTGVDQPQHF.

The chain combines TRBV13 with TRBJ2-7; 10 bases match TRBD1. Germline CDR1 PRHDT, CDR2 FYEKMQ (reference sequence). This CDR3 contains 15 residues. Trimming took 3 bases from V and 3 from J; bases not matched to a gene: 5. CDR3 protein: CASSFRDRGGYEQYF. The CDR3 DNA sequence: TGTGCCAGCAGCTTCCGGGACAGGGGAGGCTACGAGCAGTACTTC.

The chain uses TRBV7-7 and TRBJ2-1; D uncertain. V lost 5 bases and J lost 6, with 17 bases in between. The length of the CDR3 is 15 residues. Germline CDR1 SSHAT, CDR2 FNYEAQ (reference sequence). CDR3: CASSEFGSLSNEQFF. In DNA, the CDR3 is TGTGCCAGCAGCGAATTCGGGTCCCTTTCCAATGAGCAGTTCTTC.

The CDR3 spells CSVPGLAGGLEQYF. The CDR3 region has the DNA TGCAGCGTTCCCGGACTAGCGGGGGGGCTTGAGCAGTACTTC. This rearrangement joins TRBV29-1 to TRBJ2-7; the match to TRBD2 covers 15 bases. The CDR3 extends over 14 amino acids. Germline-derived CDR1 and CDR2 are SQVTM and ANQGSEA. The V segment lost 5 bases and the J segment 7 bases; nucleotides outside the gene matches: 6.

The V and J genes are TRBV24-1 and TRBJ1-1; 8 positions match TRBD1. The germline V gene has CDR1 KGHDR and CDR2 SFDVKD. This CDR3 spans 13 amino acids. Trimming at V came to 7 bases and at J to 4 bases, leaving 4 bases not matched to a gene. CDR3 loop: CATRKDRATEAFF. For the CDR3, the DNA is TGTGCCACCAGGAAGGACAGGGCCACTGAAGCTTTCTTT.

This clone has only one observation. The V gene is TRBV5-1, the J gene TRBJ2-1; the D is unclear. CDR3 length: 11 residues. V was pared by 4 bases and J by 7 bases, with 6 bases between. The germline V gene has CDR1 SGHRS and CDR2 YFSETQ. The CDR3 protein is CASSQGNEQFF. For the CDR3, the DNA is TGCGCCAGCAGCCAAGGGAATGAGCAGTTCTTC. Full variable domain (remainder filled in from reference TRBV5-1 and TRBJ2-1): KAGVTQTPRYLIKTRGQQVTLSCSPISGHRSVSWYQQTPGQGLQFLFEYFSETQRNKGNFPGRFSGRQFSNSRSEMNVSTLELGDSALYLCASSQGNEQFFGPGTRLTVL.

This clone appeared a few times. The rearrangement uses TRBV19 and TRBJ1-6; maybe TRBD1 (5 bases). V lost 7 bases and J 7 bases, leaving 17 bases between the germline ends. There are 15 residues in the CDR3. CDR1 and CDR2 (germline): LNHDA, SQIVND (reference sequence). The CDR3 region has the DNA TGTGCCAGTACCACAACGGGGACGGCAAATTCACCCCTCCACTTT. It is translated as CASTTTGTANSPLHF.

The chain recombines TRBV6-5 with TRBJ1-6, with D hard to call. The V end lost 8 bases, the J end lost 7 bases, and 6 bases lay between the germline ends. Germline V gives CDR1 MNHEY, CDR2 SVGAGI. The CDR3 is 11 residues long. This CDR3 is CASGENSPLHF. DNA of the CDR3: TGTGCCAGCGGAGAGAATTCACCCCTCCACTTT.